The clone carrying this TCR beta chain was recorded at least ten times. The data were obtained in a study of CD8 T cells in ankylosing spondylitis. The junction had 12 bases not matched to a gene; V was cut back by 7 bases and J by 7 bases. Germline values: CDR1 MDHEN, CDR2 SYDVKM. CDR3 length: 15 residues. A single record per CDR3 protein comes from TCRdb applying MiXCR to the 5' RACE reads. Of hundreds of thousands of distinct CDR3 sequences listed, roughly a tenth are singletons. The chain employs TRBV28 and TRBJ2-1; 8 bases match TRBD1. The source of this sequence is a male donor with ankylosing spondylitis or in good health (not recorded which). Sequencing input: blood, either unsorted or a sorted T cell fraction (not recorded which). CDR3 residues: CASNRDRGSGNEQFF. The CDR3 DNA sequence: TGTGCCAGCAACCGAGACAGGGGATCTGGGAATGAGCAGTTCTTC.